Listed here are 30 T cell receptor beta chains from one sample, sequenced in a study of OX40 agonist ivuxolimab in advanced cancers. TCRdb's table, derived via immunoSEQ multiplex PCR, lists solely in-frame clones and lacks some. The sample includes roughly 79,000 clones, roughly 90% of them seen just once. This specimen consisted of CD4+ or CD8+ T cells sorted from blood, obtained in a trial of the OX40 agonist ivuxolimab. These receptors were collected from an adult with an advanced solid tumor such as melanoma, head and neck, liver or kidney cancer.

J is TRBJ2-5 and V is TRBV27, with 11 bases matching TRBD2. The CDR3 is 15 residues long. J was trimmed by 5 bases and V by 5 bases; bases with no gene match: 7. Germline CDR1 MNHEY, CDR2 SMNVEV (reference sequence). Here the CDR3 DNA reads TGTGCCAGCAGTCGTATAGCGGGAGGGCTGGAGACCCAGTACTTC. Translation gives CASSRIAGGLETQYF.

The chain carries TRBV9 and TRBJ2-1; TRBD2 matches 7 bases. This CDR3 comprises 18 residues. Trimming at V came to 0 bases and at J to 5 bases, leaving 14 bases not matched to a gene. Per the germline V gene, CDR1 is SGDLS and CDR2 is YYNGEE. As DNA, the CDR3 is TGTGCCAGCAGCGTAGAGACCAGCCGGGCGGGAGTAAACAATGAGCAGTTCTTC. Protein sequence: CASSVETSRAGVNNEQFF.

This chain links TRBV27 with TRBJ2-5, with a weak D call TRBD2 (6 bases). The CDR3 has 13 residues. Germline values: CDR1 MNHEY, CDR2 SMNVEV (reference sequence). Trimming removed 5 bases at V and 5 bases at J, with 12 bases between. This CDR3 reads CASSVGGWETQYF. CDR3 DNA sequence: TGTGCCAGCAGTGTTGGAGGGTGGGAGACCCAGTACTTC.

The chain recombines TRBV2 with TRBJ2-7; possible D gene TRBD2, 5 bases. Germline CDR1 is SNHLY and CDR2 is FYNNEI. Trimming stripped 4 bases from V and 4 bases from J, with 14 bases between. The CDR3 is made up of 14 amino acids. Here the CDR3 reads CASSVLRVAYEQYF. The CDR3 nucleotides are TGTGCCAGCAGTGTATTGAGGGTGGCTTACGAGCAGTACTTC.

This clone was observed once. This chain connects TRBV10-3 to TRBJ1-5, with unresolved D. Germline loops: CDR1 ENHRY, CDR2 SYGVKD. Deletions cut 2 bases from V and 9 bases from J, with 14 bases between. The CDR3 has 14 amino acids. CDR3 in amino acids: CAISEAGTVRPQHF. The CDR3 DNA sequence: TGTGCCATCAGTGAGGCTGGTACCGTCCGGCCCCAGCATTTT.

The chain couples TRBV7-3 to TRBJ2-1, with TRBD2 identical over 10 bases. Germline lookup yields CDR1 SGHTA and CDR2 FQGTGA. Trimming cost V 5 bases and J 4 bases; bases outside gene matches: 8. This CDR3 has 16 amino acids. This CDR3 reads CASSLQTSGQYNEQFF. The CDR3 nucleotides read TGTGCCAGCAGCCTACAGACTAGCGGGCAATACAATGAGCAGTTCTTC.

J is TRBJ2-3 and V is TRBV7-3, with TRBD2 as a possible D gene (6 bases). Germline CDR1 SGHTA, CDR2 FQGTGA. The germline V and J ends were trimmed by 5 bases and 6 bases, with 18 bases remaining between them. This CDR3 contains 15 residues. The CDR3 DNA is TGTGCCAGCAGCAGCCGGGCCGGGGGTTCGGATACGCAGTATTTT. Residues: CASSSRAGGSDTQYF.

The V gene is TRBV5-1, the J gene TRBJ2-6; D is unresolved. This CDR3 region has 16 residues. CDR1 is SGHRS and CDR2 is YFSETQ in the germline V gene. Trimming took 4 bases from V and 0 from J, leaving 11 bases between them. The CDR3 DNA reads as TGCGCCAGCAGCATAACCGCCGACTCTGGGGCCAACGTCCTGACTTTC. Protein: CASSITADSGANVLTF.

The chain uses TRBV11-1 and TRBJ2-3; D is unresolved. From germline, CDR1 is SGHAT and CDR2 FQDESV (reference sequence). This CDR3 contains 11 residues. V was clipped by 5 bases and J by 1 base, with 1 base between them. In DNA form, the CDR3 reads TGTGCCAGCAGCCGCACAGATACGCAGTATTTT. As protein: CASSRTDTQYF. The complete variable domain, with remaining parts taken from reference TRBV11-1 and TRBJ2-3, reads EAEVAQSPRYKITEKSQAVAFWCDPISGHATLYWYRQILGQGPELLVQFQDESVVDDSQLPKDRFSAERLKGVDSTLKIQPAELGDSAMYLCASSRTDTQYFGPGTRLTVL.

The chain joins TRBV10-3 to TRBJ2-3; 9 bases match TRBD2. Germline V gene sequence: CDR1 ENHRY, CDR2 SYGVKD. The CDR3 sequence is 16 residues long. The V gene end was trimmed by 0 bases and the J gene end by 2 bases; junction bases not matched to a gene: 3. CDR3 nucleotides: TGTGCCATCAGTGAGTCGTCTAGCGGGGCCACAGATACGCAGTATTTT. This sequence encodes CAISESSSGATDTQYF.

This clone was found a few times. V is TRBV29-1 and J is TRBJ2-5, with TRBD2 identical over 7 bases. The CDR3 has 14 amino acids. CDR1 SQVTM and CDR2 ANQGSEA come from the germline V gene. The V gene end was trimmed by 4 bases and the J gene end by 4 bases; junction bases not matched to a gene: 9. CDR3 sequence reads: CSVALSGARETQYF. CDR3 DNA: TGCAGCGTTGCGTTAAGCGGGGCGCGAGAGACCCAGTACTTC.

The chain employs TRBV10-3 and TRBJ2-5, with 7 bases fitting TRBD2. The length of the CDR3 is 15 residues. Germline trimming cut 10 bases from V and 4 bases from J; bases unmatched to any gene: 15. CDR1 is ENHRY and CDR2 is SYGVKD in the germline V gene. CDR3 loop: CATSFRAGVGETQYF. CDR3 sequence (DNA): TGTGCCACCTCCTTCCGGGCGGGAGTCGGAGAGACCCAGTACTTC.

The rearrangement joins TRBV18 to TRBJ2-1; D is unresolved. Trimming removed 2 bases from V and 0 bases from J, with 11 bases in between. Germline V CDR1 and CDR2: KGHSH, LQKENI. The length of the CDR3 is 16 residues. CDR3 bases: TGTGCCAGCTCACCAGCTTGGCGGAGCTCCTACAATGAGCAGTTCTTC. It codes for CASSPAWRSSYNEQFF.

V gene TRBV7-9 combines with J gene TRBJ2-3; D is possibly TRBD1 or TRBD2 (6 bases each). Germline V gene lookup returns CDR1 SEHNR and CDR2 FQNEAQ (reference sequence). The CDR3 is 15 amino acids. V gave up 4 bases and J gave up 2 bases, with 13 bases separating them. CDR3 region: CASSSGDTFTDTQYF. The CDR3 nucleotides read TGTGCCAGCAGCTCGGGGGACACGTTCACAGATACGCAGTATTTT.

The chain uses TRBV5-4 and TRBJ2-7; D is unresolved. Trimming stripped 1 base from V and 0 bases from J, with 11 bases between. Germline values: CDR1 SGHNT, CDR2 YYREEE (reference sequence). The CDR3 runs 15 residues. The DNA of the CDR3 is TGTGCCAGCAGCTTGATTCACGGAAGCTCCTACGAGCAGTACTTC. The encoded protein is CASSLIHGSSYEQYF.

The V gene is TRBV6-1, the J gene TRBJ2-5; D unclear. The germline gives CDR1 MNHNS, CDR2 SASEGT. CDR3 length equals 13 residues. V shed 8 bases and J shed 2 bases, with 12 bases lying between them. The CDR3 loop is CASLADSQETQYF. The CDR3 coding sequence is TGTGCCAGCCTGGCGGATTCTCAAGAGACCCAGTACTTC.

DNA of the CDR3: TGTGCCAGAAGCTACCTTGGGGATGGCGGCTACACCTTC. Encoded protein: CARSYLGDGGYTF. The chain couples TRBV5-3 to TRBJ1-2; D gene unclear. TRBV5-3 is reported as an ORF; its role is uncertain. The CDR3 spans 13 residues. V was trimmed by 3 bases and J by 8 bases, leaving 14 bases between them.

V and J are TRBV7-2 and TRBJ2-7, with 9 positions matching TRBD2. Germline V gene sequence: CDR1 SGHTA, CDR2 FQGNSA. V shed 5 bases and J 6 bases; nucleotides not matched to a gene: 11. The CDR3 is 15 amino acids. The DNA of the CDR3 is TGTGCCAGCAGCCCCTTATCTAGCGGGACTGGCGAGCAGTACTTC. It codes for CASSPLSSGTGEQYF.

This chain links TRBV25-1 with TRBJ2-1; a possible D gene is TRBD2 (6 bases). V was cut by 5 bases and J by 1 base, with 9 bases left in between. Per germline, CDR1 MGHDK and CDR2 SYGVNS. The CDR3 length is 14 residues. CDR3 nucleotides: TGTGCCAGCAGTAGACTAGTTTCCTACAATGAGCAGTTCTTC. This gives the protein CASSRLVSYNEQFF.

This clone was counted a few times. V gene TRBV5-1 combines with J gene TRBJ2-1; D is tentatively TRBD1 or TRBD2 (5 bases each). The CDR3 spans 15 residues. V lost 0 bases, J lost 7 bases, and 14 bases lay in between. Germline CDR1 is SGHRS and CDR2 is YFSETQ. The CDR3 here is CASSLGGRGWNEQFF. The CDR3 DNA reads TGCGCCAGCAGCTTGGGAGGACGGGGCTGGAATGAGCAGTTCTTC.

The chain couples TRBV9 to TRBJ2-7; TRBD1 might be the D (5 bases). This CDR3 has 11 residues. V was shortened by 4 bases and J by 6 bases, with 8 bases between the two germline ends. Germline V lookup: CDR1 SGDLS, CDR2 YYNGEE. DNA of the CDR3: TGTGCCAGCAGCCAAGGGGCCGAGCAGTACTTC. Its translation: CASSQGAEQYF.

V gene TRBV2 combines with J gene TRBJ1-4, with D hard to call. This CDR3 is 13 amino acids long. Trimming removed 6 bases at V and 10 bases at J, with 15 bases between. Germline V gene sequence: CDR1 SNHLY, CDR2 FYNNEI. DNA of the CDR3: TGTGCCAGCAGAGACTCCTTCTTAGGAAAACTGTTTTTT. Its translation is CASRDSFLGKLFF.

The chain has TRBV6-5 and TRBJ2-7; no clear D gene. Trimming shortened V by 5 bases and J by 6 bases, and 8 bases separated the two germline ends. The CDR3 extends over 11 amino acids. CDR1 MNHEY and CDR2 SVGAGI come from the germline V gene. This CDR3 reads CASSSRREQYF. CDR3 bases: TGTGCCAGCAGTAGCCGACGCGAGCAGTACTTC.

The chain combines TRBV19 with TRBJ2-1; D is unclear. V was pared by 6 bases and J by 7 bases, with 10 bases between. CDR1 LNHDA and CDR2 SQIVND come from the germline V gene (reference sequence). The CDR3 consists of 12 residues. The CDR3: CASSLRANEQFF. The CDR3 DNA reads as TGTGCCAGTAGCCTACGTGCTAATGAGCAGTTCTTC.

This chain links TRBV18 with TRBJ2-2, with TRBD2 as a possible D gene (7 bases). The CDR3 runs to 18 residues. Trimming pared 4 bases from V and 3 bases from J, leaving 21 bases between. Germline CDR1 reads KGHSH; CDR2 reads LQKENI. This chain's CDR3 is CASSLRVGGAMDTGELFF. For the CDR3, the DNA is TGTGCCAGCTCACTCCGCGTGGGGGGGGCCATGGACACCGGGGAGCTGTTTTTT.

This rearrangement joins TRBV6-5 to TRBJ1-2, with 8 bases that match TRBD1. J gave up 2 bases and V 4 bases, and 9 bases lay outside the gene matches. The CDR3 is 16 residues long. Germline CDR1 MNHEY, CDR2 SVGAGI. CDR3 DNA sequence: TGTGCCAGCAGTTTTTCCTCCAGGGGGCGAAACTATGGCTACACCTTC. Translated, it gives CASSFSSRGRNYGYTF.

V gene TRBV11-3 combines with J gene TRBJ1-1; tentative D call: TRBD1 (6 bases). Trimming removed 3 bases at V and 1 base at J, with 9 bases between. This CDR3 comprises 14 residues. Germline V lookup: CDR1 SGHNT, CDR2 YENEEA. In DNA, the CDR3 is TGTGCCAGCAGCTTCGGCAGGGGGAACACTGAAGCTTTCTTT. It is translated as CASSFGRGNTEAFF.

The CDR3 DNA follows: TGCAGCGTTACTGGATCCCTTCCTCCCTCCGACGCTGGCTACACCTTC. It yields the protein CSVTGSLPPSDAGYTF. V usage is TRBV29-1 and J usage is TRBJ1-2; D not resolved. The germline V gene has CDR1 SQVTM and CDR2 ANQGSEA. CDR3 size: 16 residues. Trimming took off 5 bases at V and 7 bases at J, with 26 bases between the two ends.

The chain links TRBV19 to TRBJ2-5, with D possibly being TRBD1 (6 bases). From germline, CDR1 is LNHDA and CDR2 SQIVND (reference sequence). Between the trimmed V and J ends, which lost 2 bases and 3 bases, there was a span of 7 bases. The CDR3 runs to 13 residues. CDR3 residues: CASSINREETQYF. In nucleotides, the CDR3 is TGTGCCAGTAGTATAAACAGGGAAGAGACCCAGTACTTC.

This chain connects TRBV6-5 to TRBJ2-5; TRBD1 aligns across 9 bases. V lost 2 bases and J lost 4; bases outside the gene matches: 5. The V gene's germline CDR1 is MNHEY and CDR2 SVGAGI. CDR3 length: 15 residues. The CDR3 sequence: CASSYVTGGGETQYF. Here the CDR3 DNA reads TGTGCCAGCAGTTACGTGACAGGGGGGGGAGAGACCCAGTACTTC.